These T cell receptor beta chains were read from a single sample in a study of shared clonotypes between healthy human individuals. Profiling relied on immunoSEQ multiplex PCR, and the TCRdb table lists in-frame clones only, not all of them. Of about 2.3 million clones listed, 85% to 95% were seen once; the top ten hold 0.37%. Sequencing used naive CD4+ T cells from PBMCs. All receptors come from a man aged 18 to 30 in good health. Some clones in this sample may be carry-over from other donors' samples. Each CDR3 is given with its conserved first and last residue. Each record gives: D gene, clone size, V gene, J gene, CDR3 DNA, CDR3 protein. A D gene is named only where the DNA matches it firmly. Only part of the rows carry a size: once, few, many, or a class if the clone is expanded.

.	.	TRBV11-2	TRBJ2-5	TGTGCCAGCAGCTTAGTCGCAGGGACTGTTCGAGAGACCCAGTACTTC	CASSLVAGTVRETQYF
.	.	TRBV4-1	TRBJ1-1	TGCGCCAGCAGCCAGTATATACCGGGGAACACTGAAGCTTTCTTT	CASSQYIPGNTEAFF
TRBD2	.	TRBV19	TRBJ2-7	TGTGCCAGTAGCCGAGGACTAGCGGGGACATCCTACGAGCAGTACTTC	CASSRGLAGTSYEQYF
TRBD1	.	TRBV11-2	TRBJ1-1	TGTGCCAGCAGCAAGAGGGACAGAATGGGGACTGAAGCTTTCTTT	CASSKRDRMGTEAFF
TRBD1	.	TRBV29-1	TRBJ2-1	TGCAGCGTTATAGACAGGGATGGACGCAATGAGCAGTTCTTC	CSVIDRDGRNEQFF
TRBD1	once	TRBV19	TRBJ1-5	TGTGCCAGTAGTCTTCAGGACAGGGCCTATAGCAATCAGCCCCAGCATTTT	CASSLQDRAYSNQPQHF
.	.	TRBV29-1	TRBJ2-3	TGCAGCGGAGGACTCGTCACGGATACGCAGTATTTT	CSGGLVTDTQYF
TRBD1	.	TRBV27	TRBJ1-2	TGTGCCAGCACCTCGGGACAGGGAAACTATGGCTACACCTTC	CASTSGQGNYGYTF
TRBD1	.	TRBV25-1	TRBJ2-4	TGTGCCAGCAAGACAGGGGACATTCAGTACTTC	CASKTGDIQYF
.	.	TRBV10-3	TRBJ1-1	TGTGCCACGAGACAGTTCATGAACACTGAAGCTTTCTTT	CATRQFMNTEAFF
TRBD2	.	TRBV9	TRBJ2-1	TGTGCCAGCAGCGAAACGGGACTAGCCTACAATGAGCAGTTCTTC	CASSETGLAYNEQFF
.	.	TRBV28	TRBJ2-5	TGTGCCAGCAGTCACGTACTTCGGGGTTGGGAGACCCAGTACTTC	CASSHVLRGWETQYF
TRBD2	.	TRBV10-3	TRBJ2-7	TGTGCCATCACCCCGGGGGGCGAGCAGTACTTC	CAITPGGEQYF
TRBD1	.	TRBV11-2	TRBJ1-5	TGTGCCAGCAGCGAAGCGGGACAGGGATCCCAGCCCCAGCATTTT	CASSEAGQGSQPQHF
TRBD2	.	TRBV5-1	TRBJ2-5	TGCGCCAGCAGCTTGGGTCTAGCGGAGTACCAAGAGACCCAGTACTTC	CASSLGLAEYQETQYF
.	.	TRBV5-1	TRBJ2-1	TGCGCCAGCAGCTTTGGGGGTGGGGATGAGCAGTTCTTC	CASSFGGGDEQFF
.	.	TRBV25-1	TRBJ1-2	TGTGCCAGCAGCCTAACAGGGACCGCCTATGGCTACACCTTC	CASSLTGTAYGYTF
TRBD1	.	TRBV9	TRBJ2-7	TGTGCCAGCAGCCCCCAGGACAGGGGGAACGAGCAGTACTTC	CASSPQDRGNEQYF
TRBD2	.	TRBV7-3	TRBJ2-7	TGTGCCAGCAGCCCAGACGGGACTAGCTACGAGCAGTACTTC	CASSPDGTSYEQYF
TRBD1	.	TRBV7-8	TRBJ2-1	TGTGCCAGCAGCTTAGTCCAGGGGGCGATTCGGTTCAATGAGCAGTTCTTC	CASSLVQGAIRFNEQFF
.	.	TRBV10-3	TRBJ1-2	TGTGCCATCGTCGCTGATAACTATGGCTACACCTTC	CAIVADNYGYTF
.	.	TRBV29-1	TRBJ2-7	TGCAGCGTTGGGGGACACCTATCCTACGAGCAGTACTTC	CSVGGHLSYEQYF
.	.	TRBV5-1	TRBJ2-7	TGCGCCAGCAGCCACCCCCGATCCTACGAGCAGTACTTC	CASSHPRSYEQYF
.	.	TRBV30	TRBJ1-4	TGTGCCTGGAGTGGAAGCCCTAATGAAAAACTGTTTTTT	CAWSGSPNEKLFF
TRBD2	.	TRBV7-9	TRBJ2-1	TGTGCCAGCAGCCCCGACGGGCGGGGGGACAATGAGCAGTTCTTC	CASSPDGRGDNEQFF
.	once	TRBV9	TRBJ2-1	TGTGCCAGCAGCGTAAAGGGCCTATCCTACAATGAGCAGTTCTTC	CASSVKGLSYNEQFF
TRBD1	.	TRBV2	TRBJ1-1	TGTGCCAGCACCTGGGACAGGGGGACTGAAGCTTTCTTT	CASTWDRGTEAFF
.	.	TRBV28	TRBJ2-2	TGTGCCAGCTCCGGTCTCAGAGCCGGGGAGCTGTTTTTT	CASSGLRAGELFF
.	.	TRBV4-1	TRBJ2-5	TGCGCCAGCAGCCTCCACGGCGGCCCCGGACTAGAGACCCAGTACTTC	CASSLHGGPGLETQYF
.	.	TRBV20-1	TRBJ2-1	TGCAGTGCATCAAGAGGGGAGGAGCAGTTCTTC	CSASRGEEQFF
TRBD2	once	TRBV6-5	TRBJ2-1	TGTGCCAGCAGACCGGGAGGGCCAGGCAATGAGCAGTTCTTC	CASRPGGPGNEQFF
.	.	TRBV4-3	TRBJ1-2	TGCGCCAGCAGCCAAGCGGAAAGTGGCTACACCTTC	CASSQAESGYTF
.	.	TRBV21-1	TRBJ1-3	TGTGCCAGCAGCAAAGACACCAGGGAGGTGGGGGAAAACACCATATATTTT	CASSKDTREVGENTIYF
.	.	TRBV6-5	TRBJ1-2	TGTGCCAGCAGTTACTCGCAGAATTTGAGGGGCTACACCTTC	CASSYSQNLRGYTF
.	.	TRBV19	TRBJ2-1	TGTGCCAGTAGTAACCCCCCAATGGGAAATAATGAGCAGTTCTTC	CASSNPPMGNNEQFF
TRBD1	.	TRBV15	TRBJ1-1	TGTGCCACCAGCCCCCAGACAGGGGTTAACACTGAAGCTTTCTTT	CATSPQTGVNTEAFF
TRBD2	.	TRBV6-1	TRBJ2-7	TGTGCCAGCAGCCTAGCGGGAGAGAGTTTGGCCGAGCAGTACTTC	CASSLAGESLAEQYF
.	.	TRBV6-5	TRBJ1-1	TGTGCCAGCAGTCCCCGGGGGGGAGTAGAAACTGAAGCTTTCTTT	CASSPRGGVETEAFF
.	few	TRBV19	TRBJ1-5	TGTGCCAGTAGTATTTCCAGGGATCAGCCCCAGCATTTT	CASSISRDQPQHF
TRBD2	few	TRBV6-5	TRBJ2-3	TGTGCCAGCAGTTCAGCGGGAGTCCGCACAGATACGCAGTATTTT	CASSSAGVRTDTQYF
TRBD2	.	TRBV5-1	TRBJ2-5	TGCGCCAGCAGCTTGGGGGCTCTAGCGGGAGGAACGGAGACCCAGTACTTC	CASSLGALAGGTETQYF
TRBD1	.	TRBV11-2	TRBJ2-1	TGTGCCAGCAGCTTAGTTCTGCAGGGGGACGAGCAGTTCTTC	CASSLVLQGDEQFF
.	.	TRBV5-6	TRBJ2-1	TGTGCCAGCAGCTTGGTGGGGGGGCGCAATGAGCAGTTCTTC	CASSLVGGRNEQFF
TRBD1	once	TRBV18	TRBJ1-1	TGTGCCAGCTCACCCCCGGGACAGGGGGCGAGGGGTGAAGCTTTCTTT	CASSPPGQGARGEAFF
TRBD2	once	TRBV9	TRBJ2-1	TGTGCCAGCATCTGGTTGGCGCGTCTAGCGGGAGATTACAATGAGCAGTTCTTC	CASIWLARLAGDYNEQFF
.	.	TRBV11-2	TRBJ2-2	TGTGCCAGCAGCTTAATTGACGCCGGGGAGCTGTTTTTT	CASSLIDAGELFF
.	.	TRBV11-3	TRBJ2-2	TGTGCCAGCAGCTTAGTTCCGGTAGGGGACACCGGGGAGCTGTTTTTT	CASSLVPVGDTGELFF
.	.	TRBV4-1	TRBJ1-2	TGCGCCAGCAGCGCCCAGGGCCTTGGGTATGGCTACACCTTC	CASSAQGLGYGYTF
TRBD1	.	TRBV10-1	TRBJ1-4	TGCGCCGCCTCCTCCCGGGACAGGGATGAAAAACTGTTTTTT	CAASSRDRDEKLFF
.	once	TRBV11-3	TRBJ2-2	TGTGCCAGCAGCTTAGTCAGTCACACCGGGGAGCTGTTTTTT	CASSLVSHTGELFF
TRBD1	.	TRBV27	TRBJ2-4	TGTGCCAGCAGTGGTGGGACAGGGAGGAACATTCAGTACTTC	CASSGGTGRNIQYF
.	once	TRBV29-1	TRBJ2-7	TGCAGCGTTGAAGTGAATCTAGGGACCGAGCAGTACTTC	CSVEVNLGTEQYF
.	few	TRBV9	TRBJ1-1	TGTGCCAGCAGCCTTCCCCGTGGGGGAACTGAAGCTTTCTTT	CASSLPRGGTEAFF
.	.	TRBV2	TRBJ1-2	TGTGCCAGCAGTGAAGCAGGAGGGGCTGGCTACACCTTC	CASSEAGGAGYTF
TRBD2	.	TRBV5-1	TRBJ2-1	TGCGCCAGCAGCTTTAGACTAGCGGGAGGGCCTCGAAATGAGCAGTTCTTC	CASSFRLAGGPRNEQFF
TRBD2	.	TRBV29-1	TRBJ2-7	TGCAGCGTTGCCCCACTAGCGGCATCCTACGAGCAGTACTTC	CSVAPLAASYEQYF
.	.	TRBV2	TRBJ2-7	TGTGCCAGCAGTGACCGAGGAGCCTGGGGAAGCGGCTACGAGCAGTACTTC	CASSDRGAWGSGYEQYF
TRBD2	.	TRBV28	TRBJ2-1	TGTGCCGGCGAGTGGGGGGGACTAGCGGGAGGCAATGAGCAGTTCTTC	CAGEWGGLAGGNEQFF
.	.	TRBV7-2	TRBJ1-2	TGTGCCAGCAGCTTAGGGCAGGAGATAACCTTC	CASSLGQEITF